This entry lists 7 T cell receptor beta chains sequenced from one sample in a study of T cells in localized non-small cell lung cancer. Assay used: immunoSEQ multiplex PCR; TCRdb lists only in-frame clones, some missing. The sample carries fewer than 15,000 clones, 28% recorded once. Sample: lung tumor tissue, taken before any cancer treatment. These receptors all stem from a female donor older than 55 with stage I lung adenocarcinoma.

This clone was recorded at least ten times. This chain joins TRBV11-3 and TRBJ1-2, with 9 bases aligning to TRBD1. The V segment lost 3 bases and the J segment 5 bases; nucleotides outside the gene matches: 4. CDR1 and CDR2 (germline): SGHNT, YENEEA. This CDR3 is built from 14 residues. The CDR3 DNA is TGTGCCAGCAGCTTGACAGGGGGAAAATATGGCTACACCTTC. This gives the protein CASSLTGGKYGYTF.

V is TRBV11-3 and J is TRBJ2-1; 9 nucleotides align to TRBD2. CDR3 length: 19 amino acids. The ends lost 5 bases at V and 0 bases at J; junction bases unmatched: 14. Germline-derived CDR1 and CDR2 are SGHNT and YENEEA. The DNA for the CDR3 is TGTGCCAGCAGCCCCCTAGTTCTAGCGGGGCTTAGCTCCTACAATGAGCAGTTCTTC. This sequence encodes CASSPLVLAGLSSYNEQFF.

This clone was seen only a few times. The rearrangement links TRBV30 to TRBJ1-3; D not resolved. CDR3 length: 12 residues. The V gene's germline CDR1 is GTSNPN and CDR2 SVGIG (reference sequence). Trimming removed 1 base from V and 4 bases from J, with 5 bases in between. The CDR3 DNA follows: TGTGCCTGGAGTGATGACGGAAACACCATATATTTT. The encoded protein is CAWSDDGNTIYF.

This clone appeared a single time. The V and J genes are TRBV18 and TRBJ1-2; no firm D call. V gave up 0 bases and J gave up 0 bases, with 8 bases separating them. The germline gives CDR1 KGHSH, CDR2 LQKENI. The CDR3 is made up of 15 amino acids. The CDR3 region is CASSPPLRANYGYTF. The CDR3 region has the DNA TGTGCCAGCTCACCACCGCTGAGAGCTAACTATGGCTACACCTTC.

The genes are TRBV9 and TRBJ1-2; no reliable D call. This CDR3 contains 20 residues. CDR1 is SGDLS and CDR2 is YYNGEE in the germline V gene. The ends were cut back, 3 bases at V and 10 bases at J, with 37 bases in the middle. In DNA, the CDR3 is TGTGCCAGCAGCGCCCCTTCAGGTATAAGGCGGCCCGTTTTTCAGTCTCTCTACACCTTC. Amino acids: CASSAPSGIRRPVFQSLYTF.

At least ten counts were recorded for this clone. The rearrangement links TRBV11-3 to TRBJ2-2; the D call may be TRBD1 or TRBD2 (5 bases each). The CDR3 loop spans 17 amino acids. V was trimmed by 5 bases and J by 0 bases, leaving 16 bases between them. Per germline, CDR1 SGHNT and CDR2 YENEEA. CDR3 DNA: TGTGCCAGCAGCGCCAGGCTTGGGGGATCGAACACCGGGGAGCTGTTTTTT. Protein: CASSARLGGSNTGELFF.

Only a few counts were recorded for this clone. The V call is TRBV7-2, the J call TRBJ1-2; a weak D match, TRBD1 (5 bases). The CDR3 totals 13 residues. V gave up 3 bases and J gave up 5 bases, with 10 bases separating them. The germline V gene encodes CDR1 SGHTA and CDR2 FQGNSA. CDR3 in DNA: TGTGCCAGCAGCTTCTCTGGGGGGTATGGCTACACCTTC. Translating it yields CASSFSGGYGYTF. Full variable domain (remainder filled in from reference TRBV7-2 and TRBJ1-2): GAGVSQSPSNKVTEKGKDVELRCDPISGHTALYWYRQSLGQGLEFLIYFQGNSAPDKSGLPSDRFSAERTGGSVSTLTIQRTQQEDSAVYLCASSFSGGYGYTFGSGTRLTVV.